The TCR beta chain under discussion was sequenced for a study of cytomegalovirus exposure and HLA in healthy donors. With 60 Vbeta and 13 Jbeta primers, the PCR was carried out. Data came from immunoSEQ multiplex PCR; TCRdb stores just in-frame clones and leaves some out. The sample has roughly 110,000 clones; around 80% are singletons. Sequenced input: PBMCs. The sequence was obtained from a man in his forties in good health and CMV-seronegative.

The CDR3 nucleotides are TGTGCCAGCTCACCACAAAGGGGATCTGGGCAGCCCCAGCATTTT. Protein product: CASSPQRGSGQPQHF. The genes are TRBV18 and TRBJ1-5; D perhaps matches TRBD1 (5 bases). Per germline, CDR1 KGHSH and CDR2 LQKENI. V gave up 1 base and J gave up 7 bases, with 14 bases separating them. CDR3 length equals 15 residues.